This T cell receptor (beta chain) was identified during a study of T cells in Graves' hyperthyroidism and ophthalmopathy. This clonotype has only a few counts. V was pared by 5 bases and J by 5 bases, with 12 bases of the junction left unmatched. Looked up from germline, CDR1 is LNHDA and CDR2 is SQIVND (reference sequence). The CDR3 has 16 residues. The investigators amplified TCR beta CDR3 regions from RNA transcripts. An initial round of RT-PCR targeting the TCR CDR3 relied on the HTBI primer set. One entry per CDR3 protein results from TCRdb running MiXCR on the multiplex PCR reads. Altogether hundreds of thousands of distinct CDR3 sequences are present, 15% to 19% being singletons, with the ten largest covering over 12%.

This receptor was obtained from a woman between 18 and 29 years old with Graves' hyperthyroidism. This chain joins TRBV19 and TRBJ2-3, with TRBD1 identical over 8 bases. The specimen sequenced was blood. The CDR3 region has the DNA TGTGCCAGTAGTGTCGGCCAGGGGGCCGTTATAGATACGCAGTATTTT. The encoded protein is CASSVGQGAVIDTQYF. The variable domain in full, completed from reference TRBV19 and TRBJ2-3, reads DGGITQSPKYLFRKEGQNVTLSCEQNLNHDAMYWYRQDPGQGLRLIYYSQIVNDFQKGDIAEGYSVSREKKESFPLTVTSAQKNPTAFYLCASSVGQGAVIDTQYFGPGTRLTVL.